The 5 T cell receptor beta chains presented below share a single source sample, sequenced in a study of CD8 T cell repertoires and HIV-1 epitope variants. These receptors' antigens are unknown. This table comes from immunoSEQ multiplex PCR, and its TCRdb copy is limited to in-frame clones, with some not included. The table records under 2,500 clones, around 70% of them present only once. Sequencing input: cultured CD8+ T cells derived from PBMCs. The source of these receptors is a male donor with HIV.

V usage is TRBV11-2 and J usage is TRBJ2-7; TRBD2 matches at 9 bases. CDR1 SGHAT and CDR2 FQNNGV come from the germline V gene. The CDR3 has 14 residues. V shed 5 bases, J shed 0 bases, and the junction held 2 bases outside the gene matches. CDR3 in amino acids: CASSLSGSSYEQYF. CDR3 bases: TGTGCCAGCAGCCTTAGCGGGAGCTCCTACGAGCAGTACTTC.

The chain uses TRBV11-3 and TRBJ2-7; 7 nucleotides line up with TRBD1. Germline CDR1 reads SGHNT; CDR2 reads YENEEA. With V trimmed by 3 bases and J by 7 bases, 9 bases remained unmatched. The CDR3 is 14 amino acids. The CDR3 is CASSLGQYLREQYF. For the CDR3, the DNA is TGTGCCAGCAGCTTGGGACAGTACCTTCGTGAGCAGTACTTC.

The rearrangement uses TRBV11-1 and TRBJ2-7; 9 bases agree with TRBD2. The V segment lost 5 bases and the J segment 6 bases; nucleotides outside the gene matches: 14. Germline CDR1 SGHAT, CDR2 FQDESV (reference sequence). This CDR3 spans 16 amino acids. The CDR3 reads CASSPSRVAGAVEQYF. CDR3 sequence (DNA): TGTGCCAGCAGCCCCTCTAGAGTAGCGGGAGCCGTCGAGCAGTACTTC.

In this sample, this clone turned up once. The chain couples TRBV6-5 to TRBJ2-3, with D possibly matching TRBD2 (5 bases). Trimming cost V 6 bases and J 5 bases, with 18 bases left between them. CDR1 and CDR2 from the germline V gene are MNHEY and SVGAGI. The CDR3 runs 15 residues. Here the CDR3 DNA reads TGTGCCAGCAGCTCTAGGACCCTAGAGGGAGATACGCAGTATTTT. It codes for CASSSRTLEGDTQYF.

This chain joins TRBV14 and TRBJ2-7; no clear D. Looked up from germline, CDR1 is SGHDN and CDR2 is FVKESK. V lost 0 bases and J 7 bases, leaving 7 bases between the germline ends. There are 12 residues in the CDR3. Written as DNA, the CDR3 is TGTGCCAGCAGCCAAGAGGGGTGGGAGCAGTACTTC. Translation: CASSQEGWEQYF. Full variable domain (outside the CDR3, taken from reference TRBV14 and TRBJ2-7): EAGVTQFPSHSVIEKGQTVTLRCDPISGHDNLYWYRRVMGKEIKFLLHFVKESKQDESGMPNNRFLAERTGGTYSTLKVQPAELEDSGVYFCASSQEGWEQYFGPGTRLTVT.